This T cell receptor beta chain emerged from a study of T cell repertoires in cytomegalovirus infection. This clonotype has at least ten counts. Its specificity is unknown. TCRdb recomputed calls from the reads with MiXCR, one row per CDR3 protein. This sample has roughly 80,000 distinct CDR3 sequences, with approximately 24% found just once. Study-wide results and limits: Accumulated public TCR beta family frequency recognized individuals carrying CMV together with the relevant HLA. Within the response measured ex vivo, HLA-C-restricted CMV-specific TCR beta clonotypes were dominant.

Germline CDR1 is SGHNT and CDR2 is YYREEE (reference sequence). The CDR3 has 14 residues. Trimming took 4 bases from V and 2 from J, leaving 13 bases between them. V is TRBV5-4 and J is TRBJ2-7, with D possibly being TRBD2 (6 bases). The sample consisted of CD8+ T cells from cultured PBMCs, taken from culture after CMV antigen stimulation. The receptor was derived from a human donor in good health (CMV status not recorded). Some clones in this sample may be carry-over from other donors' samples. CDR3 amino acids: CASSPGEETYEQYF. The DNA for the CDR3 is TGTGCCAGCAGCCCCGGGGAGGAAACCTACGAGCAGTACTTC.